A single T cell receptor beta chain is shown here with its context. The germline gives CDR1 SGDLS, CDR2 YYNGEE. The ends were cut back, 3 bases at V and 5 bases at J, with 14 bases in the middle. The CDR3 contains 14 residues. The sample originates from a study of T cell responses to AZD1222 COVID-19 vaccine. Profiled with immunoSEQ multiplex PCR; TCRdb holds only in-frame clones, not every one. The sample lists fewer than 120,000 clones; about 81% were seen once. This rearrangement joins TRBV9 to TRBJ2-5; D possibly matches TRBD1 or TRBD2 (5 bases each). The input for sequencing was peripheral blood, taken on day 0 of AZD1222 vaccination. This clonotype was obtained from an adult in good health. The CDR3 spells CASSGFGRDETQYF. The DNA for the CDR3 is TGTGCCAGCAGCGGTTTCGGCAGGGACGAGACCCAGTACTTC.